These 26 T cell receptor beta chains originate from one sample sequenced in a study of CXCR4 blockade with PD-1 therapy in pancreatic cancer. The table came from immunoSEQ multiplex PCR; TCRdb's copy has only in-frame clones and leaves some out. The table records around 2,600 clones, around 40% of them present only once. Material: tumor tissue. The receptor set was obtained from a human donor with pancreatic ductal adenocarcinoma.

Here the CDR3 reads CASSLMGPSTDTQYF. DNA of the CDR3: TGCGCCAGCAGCCTAATGGGGCCTAGCACAGATACGCAGTATTTT. The rearrangement uses TRBV5-1 and TRBJ2-3; perhaps TRBD1 as D (5 bases). The V and J ends lost 4 bases and 0 bases respectively, with 12 bases between them. Germline V CDR1 and CDR2: SGHRS, YFSETQ. The CDR3 covers 15 residues.

The CDR3 DNA reads as TGTGCCAGCACCCCCGGGCAGGGCGGTGAGCAGTTCTTC. Protein product: CASTPGQGGEQFF. The V gene is TRBV6-8, the J gene TRBJ2-1; a possible D gene is TRBD1 (5 bases). Germline values: CDR1 MNHGY, CDR2 SAAAGT. This CDR3 has 13 residues. V shed 7 bases and J shed 9 bases, with 16 bases lying between them.

In this sample, this clone turned up a few times. The chain links TRBV6-8 to TRBJ2-7; no clear D. The CDR3 contains 14 residues. With 7 bases removed from V and 2 bases from J, the gap between germline ends came to 15 bases. Germline loops: CDR1 MNHGY, CDR2 SAAAGT. CDR3 coding DNA: TGTGCCAGCATTAAGAGATCAATAACCTACGAGCAGTACTTC. Translating gives CASIKRSITYEQYF.

V and J are TRBV28 and TRBJ1-2; TRBD1 aligns across 9 bases. The trim removed 9 bases at V and 1 base at J, leaving 9 bases unmatched. The germline V gene has CDR1 MDHEN and CDR2 SYDVKM. CDR3 length: 15 residues. The CDR3 region has the DNA TGTGCCAGTATGGACAGGGGTTCAGTTAACTATGGCTACACCTTC. Amino acid sequence: CASMDRGSVNYGYTF.

This chain uses TRBV10-1 with TRBJ2-7, with 7 nucleotides matching TRBD2. Germline V gene lookup returns CDR1 WNHNN and CDR2 SYGVQD (reference sequence). With 6 bases clipped from V and 5 bases from J, the junction kept 10 bases outside the gene matches. The CDR3 is 14 residues long. The CDR3 region has the DNA TGCGCCAGCAGCGATGGACTAGTAGGCAACGAGCAGTACTTC. Translated, it gives CASSDGLVGNEQYF.

This clone was observed a handful of times. The V gene is TRBV11-3, the J gene TRBJ1-5, with 7 bases matching TRBD1. The J segment lost 7 bases and the V segment lost 3 bases, leaving 9 bases of the junction unmatched. CDR1 is SGHNT, CDR2 YENEEA, per germline. This CDR3 is 15 amino acids long. For the CDR3, the DNA is TGTGCCAGCAGCTTGGTAGAGACAGGGCCCCAGCCCCAGCATTTT. Translation: CASSLVETGPQPQHF.

J is TRBJ2-7 and V is TRBV6-8, with 11 bases lining up with TRBD1. Germline V lookup: CDR1 MNHGY, CDR2 SAAAGT. V dropped 2 bases and J dropped 7; count of bases not matched to a gene: 7. The CDR3 is 15 residues long. CDR3 sequence: CASSYAGQGAGEQYF. The DNA of the CDR3 is TGTGCCAGCAGTTACGCTGGACAGGGGGCTGGGGAGCAGTACTTC.

This clone was observed a few times. The gene calls are TRBV19 and TRBJ1-4; D might be TRBD1 (5 bases). Germline V gene data show CDR1 as LNHDA and CDR2 as SQIVND (reference sequence). V lost 3 bases, J lost 0 bases, and 8 bases lay in between. The CDR3 loop spans 15 amino acids. The CDR3 sequence is CASSMGTATNEKLFF. The DNA of the CDR3 is TGTGCCAGTAGTATGGGGACGGCAACTAATGAAAAACTGTTTTTT.

This clone was observed a few times. The genes are TRBV19 and TRBJ1-5, with D tentatively TRBD1 (5 bases). In germline, CDR1 is LNHDA, CDR2 SQIVND (reference sequence). Between the trimmed V and J ends, which lost 7 bases and 7 bases, there was a span of 20 bases. The CDR3 sequence is 15 residues long. This chain's CDR3 is CASTPTGRAKQPQHF. CDR3 DNA: TGTGCCAGTACCCCTACAGGTAGGGCCAAACAGCCCCAGCATTTT. Full variable domain (missing parts from reference TRBV19 and TRBJ1-5): DGGITQSPKYLFRKEGQNVTLSCEQNLNHDAMYWYRQDPGQGLRLIYYSQIVNDFQKGDIAEGYSVSREKKESFPLTVTSAQKNPTAFYLCASTPTGRAKQPQHFGDGTRLSIL.

The chain carries TRBV5-1 and TRBJ2-3; 7 bases match TRBD1. With 7 bases clipped from V and 2 bases from J, the junction kept 10 bases outside the gene matches. The CDR3 extends over 15 amino acids. The V gene's germline CDR1 is SGHRS and CDR2 YFSETQ. CDR3 in amino acids: CASGTGATLTDTQYF. For the CDR3, the DNA is TGCGCCAGCGGTACAGGGGCCACTCTCACAGATACGCAGTATTTT.

The chain uses TRBV30 and TRBJ1-4; TRBD1 aligns across 8 bases. The length of the CDR3 is 16 residues. V trimming: 0 bases; J trimming: 2 bases; junction bases outside the gene matches: 5. CDR1 and CDR2 (germline): GTSNPN, SVGIG (reference sequence). The CDR3 loop reads CAWSVRQGATNEKLFF. The CDR3, as DNA: TGTGCCTGGAGTGTAAGGCAGGGGGCCACTAATGAAAAACTGTTTTTT.

This rearrangement joins TRBV11-3 to TRBJ1-6; 7 positions agree with TRBD1. Germline values: CDR1 SGHNT, CDR2 YENEEA. CDR3 size: 14 residues. The V gene end was trimmed by 6 bases and the J gene end by 7 bases; junction bases not matched to a gene: 6. The CDR3 nucleotides read TGTGCCAGCAGTAACCGGGACAGAAATTCACCCCTCCACTTT. Residues: CASSNRDRNSPLHF.

This chain links TRBV19 with TRBJ1-5; the match to TRBD1 covers 7 bases. The length of the CDR3 is 15 residues. In germline, CDR1 is LNHDA, CDR2 SQIVND (reference sequence). V trimming: 5 bases; J trimming: 5 bases; junction bases outside the gene matches: 9. This CDR3 is CASSAPKGAYQPQHF. The CDR3 coding sequence is TGTGCCAGTAGTGCCCCTAAGGGGGCGTATCAGCCCCAGCATTTT.

V is TRBV18 and J is TRBJ2-3; a weak D match, TRBD1 (5 bases). Per the germline V gene, CDR1 is KGHSH and CDR2 is LQKENI. V gave up 3 bases and J gave up 4 bases, with 8 bases separating them. This CDR3 has 13 residues. In DNA, the CDR3 is TGTGCCAGCTCACCGGGGCCCGCAGATACGCAGTATTTT. Translating it yields CASSPGPADTQYF.

This clone was observed a few times. The V call is TRBV14, the J call TRBJ2-1; D is possibly TRBD1 (6 bases). This CDR3 region has 17 residues. The V gene lost 4 bases and the J gene lost 6 bases, with 22 bases spanning the gap. The germline V gene has CDR1 SGHDN and CDR2 FVKESK. CDR3 loop: CASSPTRGTTGFNEQFF. The CDR3 bases are TGTGCCAGCAGCCCGACAAGGGGGACGACGGGGTTCAATGAGCAGTTCTTC. Complete variable domain (other parts from reference TRBV14 and TRBJ2-1): EAGVTQFPSHSVIEKGQTVTLRCDPISGHDNLYWYRRVMGKEIKFLLHFVKESKQDESGMPNNRFLAERTGGTYSTLKVQPAELEDSGVYFCASSPTRGTTGFNEQFFGPGTRLTVL.

The chain carries TRBV29-1 and TRBJ1-2; D remains unclear. From germline, CDR1 is SQVTM and CDR2 ANQGSEA. This CDR3 is built from 13 residues. V lost 8 bases, J lost 4 bases, and 17 bases lay in between. CDR3 in amino acids: CSSYSAGIYGYTF. DNA of the CDR3: TGCAGCTCCTATTCAGCGGGAATCTATGGCTACACCTTC.

Regarding this clone: Additional DNA sequences in this sample encode the identical CDR3. The J gene is TRBJ2-3, the V gene TRBV19; a weak D match, TRBD1 (5 bases). Per the germline V gene, CDR1 is LNHDA and CDR2 is SQIVND (reference sequence). Trimming removed 5 bases from V and 3 bases from J, with 21 bases in between. The CDR3 covers 17 residues. This chain's CDR3 is CASSLAPRPTETDTQYF. The DNA of the CDR3 is TGTGCCAGTAGTCTTGCCCCTAGGCCGACAGAGACAGATACGCAGTATTTT.

The V gene is TRBV25-1, the J gene TRBJ2-5; a possible D gene is TRBD1 (5 bases). V lost 1 base, J lost 5 bases, and 14 bases lay in between. This CDR3 comprises 15 residues. Germline CDR1 and CDR2: MGHDK and SYGVNS. CDR3 coding DNA: TGTGCCAGCAGTGAATTTGTGGGGCTCGCCGAGACCCAGTACTTC. It yields the protein CASSEFVGLAETQYF.

The gene calls are TRBV18 and TRBJ2-7; D uncertain. Germline-derived CDR1 and CDR2 are KGHSH and LQKENI. This CDR3 is built from 12 residues. V was trimmed by 5 bases and J by 4 bases, leaving 9 bases between them. CDR3 residues: CASSLFPYEQYF. DNA for the CDR3: TGTGCCAGCTCATTATTCCCGTACGAGCAGTACTTC.

This clone was recorded a few times. The chain recombines TRBV1 with TRBJ2-3. TRBV1 is a known pseudogene. CDR3 size: 18 residues. In DNA form, the CDR3 reads TGCGCCAGCAGCCAAGTTGCGGGGACAAGGGTCGACACAGATACGCAGTATTTT. Protein: CASSQVAGTRVDTDTQYF.

In this sample, this clone is medium-sized (0.01 to 0.1%). The V gene is TRBV11-3, the J gene TRBJ2-4, with TRBD1 matching over 10 bases. V shed 4 bases, J shed 7 bases, and the junction held 10 bases outside the gene matches. The CDR3 totals 16 residues. The germline V gene encodes CDR1 SGHNT and CDR2 YENEEA. The CDR3 DNA reads as TGTGCCAGCAGCTCCCCGGACGCGGGACAGGGGAACATTCAGTACTTC. This encodes CASSSPDAGQGNIQYF.

V and J are TRBV19 and TRBJ2-2; TRBD2 matches at 14 bases. This CDR3 has 16 amino acids. The V and J ends lost 7 bases and 4 bases, in that order; junction bases with no gene match: 5. Germline-derived CDR1 and CDR2 are LNHDA and SQIVND (reference sequence). The CDR3 here is CASTLGLAGGTGELFF. Here the CDR3 DNA reads TGTGCCAGTACCCTTGGACTAGCGGGGGGCACCGGGGAGCTGTTTTTT. The entire variable domain, with the rest obtained from reference TRBV19 and TRBJ2-2, is as follows: DGGITQSPKYLFRKEGQNVTLSCEQNLNHDAMYWYRQDPGQGLRLIYYSQIVNDFQKGDIAEGYSVSREKKESFPLTVTSAQKNPTAFYLCASTLGLAGGTGELFFGEGSRLTVL.

This chain links TRBV30 with TRBJ2-1, with D hard to call. Germline V gene data show CDR1 as GTSNPN and CDR2 as SVGIG (reference sequence). The V and J ends lost 5 bases and 7 bases respectively, with 9 bases between them. The CDR3 is 11 residues long. CDR3 nucleotides: TGTGCCTGGGGGATTGGGAATGAGCAGTTCTTC. Encoded protein: CAWGIGNEQFF.

There are a few counts of this clone. The chain couples TRBV11-3 to TRBJ1-2, with 12 bases identical to TRBD1. The junction had 2 bases not matched to a gene; V was cut back by 3 bases and J by 6 bases. The CDR3 spans 14 residues. Germline V lookup: CDR1 SGHNT, CDR2 YENEEA. The CDR3: CASSFGTGGNGYTF. The DNA for the CDR3 is TGTGCCAGCAGCTTCGGGACAGGGGGCAATGGCTACACCTTC.

This chain connects TRBV14 to TRBJ2-7; possibly TRBD1 for D (6 bases). The germline CDR1 and CDR2 sequences are SGHDN and FVKESK. V was cut by 3 bases and J by 3 bases, with 12 bases left in between. The CDR3 totals 14 residues. The CDR3 bases are TGTGCCAGCAGCCAGTTGGACAGAGACTACGAGCAGTACTTC. This sequence encodes CASSQLDRDYEQYF. The variable domain in full, with the rest retrieved from reference TRBV14 and TRBJ2-7, is EAGVTQFPSHSVIEKGQTVTLRCDPISGHDNLYWYRRVMGKEIKFLLHFVKESKQDESGMPNNRFLAERTGGTYSTLKVQPAELEDSGVYFCASSQLDRDYEQYFGPGTRLTVT.

The CDR3 nucleotides are TGTGCCAGTAGAAGAGGGACTAACACCGGGGAGCTGTTTTTT. Its protein is CASRRGTNTGELFF. V is TRBV19 and J is TRBJ2-2, with a tentative D call TRBD2 (6 bases). V gave up 6 bases and J gave up 2 bases, with 10 bases separating them. The CDR3 consists of 14 residues. Germline V CDR1 and CDR2: LNHDA, SQIVND (reference sequence).